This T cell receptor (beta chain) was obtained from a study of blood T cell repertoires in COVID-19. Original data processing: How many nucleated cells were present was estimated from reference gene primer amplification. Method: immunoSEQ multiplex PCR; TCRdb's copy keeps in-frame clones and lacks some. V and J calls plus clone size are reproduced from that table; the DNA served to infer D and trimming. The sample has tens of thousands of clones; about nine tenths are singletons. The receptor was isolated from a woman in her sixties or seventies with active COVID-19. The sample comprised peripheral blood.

The CDR3 reads CASSQVAYRGSFNEKLFF. CDR3 coding DNA: TGCGCCAGCAGCCAAGTGGCGTACAGGGGGAGCTTTAATGAAAAACTGTTTTTT. The V and J genes are TRBV4-3 and TRBJ1-4, with 8 bases aligning to TRBD1. J was trimmed by 4 bases and V by 1 base; bases with no gene match: 11. CDR1 is LGHNA, CDR2 YSLEER, per germline. There are 18 residues in the CDR3.